The 18 T cell receptor beta chains below come from one sample, sequenced in a study of spatial heterogeneity in lung cancer. Time point in this sample: blood at routine non-recurrence follow-up after resection. The input material, whole RNA from tumor, nontumor lung or frozen PBMC, was sequenced unsorted. TCRdb re-analysed the 5' RACE reads in MiXCR, keeping a single row per CDR3 protein. The repertoire holds more than 95,000 distinct CDR3 sequences, more than 10% seen once, with approximately 15% in the top ten. Sample: PBMCs, taken at follow-up. Receptor source: a male donor with early-stage non-small cell lung cancer.

The count of this clonotype is one. The CDR3 spells CASSGRVEQYF. In DNA form, the CDR3 reads TGTGCCAGCAGTGGGCGGGTCGAGCAGTACTTC. The V gene is TRBV6-1, the J gene TRBJ2-7; tentatively, D is TRBD2 (5 bases). This CDR3 region has 11 residues. Germline CDR1 MNHNS, CDR2 SASEGT. Trimming took off 4 bases at V and 6 bases at J, with 7 bases between the two ends.

The rearrangement joins TRBV7-9 to TRBJ2-5; perhaps TRBD2 as D (6 bases). The V and J ends lost 3 bases and 2 bases respectively, with 7 bases between them. The V gene's germline CDR1 is SEHNR and CDR2 FQNEAQ (reference sequence). This CDR3 is 13 amino acids long. CDR3: CASSFGGQETQYF. CDR3 bases: TGTGCCAGCAGCTTCGGAGGGCAAGAGACCCAGTACTTC.

This clonotype is medium-sized within its sample. The J gene is TRBJ1-1, the V gene TRBV7-9; D not resolved. The CDR3 consists of 13 residues. V was trimmed by 1 base and J by 0 bases, leaving 3 bases between them. Germline CDR1 is SEHNR and CDR2 is FQNEAQ (reference sequence). CDR3 residues: CASSLDMNTEAFF. DNA of the CDR3: TGTGCCAGCAGCTTAGACATGAACACTGAAGCTTTCTTT.

This clonotype was picked up many times. The CDR3 reads CAWERSGYTF. The CDR3 DNA reads TGTGCCTGGGAAAGATCTGGCTACACCTTC. This sequence joins TRBV30 and TRBJ1-2; no reliable D call. This CDR3 has 10 amino acids. Germline CDR1 is GTSNPN and CDR2 is SVGIG (reference sequence). Between the trimmed V and J ends, which lost 5 bases and 7 bases, there was a span of 8 bases. The variable domain in full, completed from reference TRBV30 and TRBJ1-2, reads SQTIHQWPATLVQPVGSPLSLECTVEGTSNPNLYWYRQAAGRGLQLLFYSVGIGQISSEVPQNLSASRPQDRQFILSSKKLLLSDSGFYLCAWERSGYTFGSGTRLTVV.

In this sample, this clonotype turned up many times. For the CDR3, the DNA is TGTGCCAGCAGTCCCGCTTTCGGGACAGGGGACTCCACCTTC. As protein: CASSPAFGTGDSTF. The chain has TRBV6-6 and TRBJ1-2, with TRBD1 identical over 10 bases. The CDR3 contains 14 residues. With 5 bases clipped from V and 13 bases from J, the junction kept 13 bases outside the gene matches. Germline CDR1 reads MNHNY; CDR2 reads SVGAGI (reference sequence).

This rearrangement joins TRBV5-6 to TRBJ2-1, with D perhaps matching TRBD2 (7 bases). The CDR3 has 14 residues. V was trimmed by 2 bases and J by 10 bases, leaving 16 bases between them. Germline CDR1 SGHDT, CDR2 YYEEEE. The CDR3 region has the DNA TGTGCCAGCAGCTTTGCGGGGGCGGCGATCGAGCAGTTCTTC. Amino acids: CASSFAGAAIEQFF.

This clonotype was seen at least ten times. The V call is TRBV6-5, the J call TRBJ2-7, with D hard to call. This CDR3 is built from 13 residues. V lost 0 bases, J lost 5 bases, and 8 bases lay in between. CDR1 and CDR2 from the germline V gene are MNHEY and SVGAGI. CDR3 nucleotide sequence: TGTGCCAGCAGTTACTCCCGTGGCCACGAGCAGTACTTC. Translated, it gives CASSYSRGHEQYF.

This clonotype was found a few times. V is TRBV7-2 and J is TRBJ2-1, with 9 bases lining up with TRBD1. Germline V lookup: CDR1 SGHTA, CDR2 FQGNSA. CDR3 length: 15 amino acids. Trimming removed 8 bases from V and 1 base from J; junction bases left unmatched: 6. CDR3 nucleotides: TGTGCCAGCGGGAACAGGGGGCCATCCTACAATGAGCAGTTCTTC. Amino acid sequence: CASGNRGPSYNEQFF.

This clonotype occurred a few times. V and J are TRBV18 and TRBJ2-7; D unclear. This CDR3 spans 15 amino acids. V lost 0 bases to trimming and J lost 1 base, with 10 bases between them. CDR1 is KGHSH, CDR2 LQKENI, per germline. This CDR3 reads CASSPPYGSSYEQYF. The DNA of the CDR3 is TGTGCCAGCTCACCACCGTACGGATCTTCCTACGAGCAGTACTTC. Drawing the rest from reference TRBV18 and TRBJ2-7, the complete variable domain is NAGVMQNPRHLVRRRGQEARLRCSPMKGHSHVYWYRQLPEEGLKFMVYLQKENIIDESGMPKERFSAEFPKEGPSILRIQQVVRGDSAAYFCASSPPYGSSYEQYFGPGTRLTVT.

This chain links TRBV12-3 or TRBV12-4 with TRBJ2-7, with a weak D call TRBD1 (6 bases). This CDR3 comprises 15 residues. V lost 3 bases to trimming and J lost 0 bases, with 12 bases between them. The CDR3 is CASSFLGHNSYEQYF. DNA of the CDR3: TGTGCCAGCAGTTTCTTGGGACACAACTCCTACGAGCAGTACTTC.

This chain joins TRBV18 and TRBJ1-5, with D maybe TRBD1 (5 bases). CDR1 and CDR2 (germline): KGHSH, LQKENI. The CDR3 covers 20 residues. The V end lost 3 bases, the J end lost 3 bases, and 27 bases lay between the germline ends. CDR3 bases: TGTGCCAGCTCACCGACTGCGCCGGGGGACGGCCGAGGCTACAATCAGCCCCAGCATTTT. It specifies CASSPTAPGDGRGYNQPQHF.

At least ten counts were recorded for this clonotype. This sequence joins TRBV28 and TRBJ1-6, with D maybe TRBD1 (5 bases). The CDR3 spans 13 residues. Trimming pared 6 bases from V and 6 bases from J, leaving 9 bases between. Germline assignment: CDR1 MDHEN and CDR2 SYDVKM. The CDR3 loop is CASRRGSNSPLHF. The CDR3 nucleotides read TGTGCCAGCAGGCGGGGGAGTAATTCACCCCTCCACTTT.

This clonotype was recorded a few times. The chain has TRBV6-2 or TRBV6-3 and TRBJ2-7; D remains ambiguous. This CDR3 comprises 12 residues. CDR1 MNHEY and CDR2 SVGEGT come from the germline V gene. Trimming left V 2 bases short and J 3 bases short, with 5 bases between. The CDR3 nucleotides are TGTGCCAGCAGTTACAGGGACTACGAGCAGTACTTC. This gives the protein CASSYRDYEQYF.

The table lists this clonotype with a few counts. This rearrangement joins TRBV20-1 to TRBJ2-2, with D perhaps TRBD1 (6 bases). Looked up from germline, CDR1 is DFQATT and CDR2 is SNEGSKA (reference sequence). V lost 3 bases to trimming and J lost 2 bases, with 16 bases between them. The CDR3 consists of 16 residues. CDR3 DNA: TGCAGTGCTAGTGATCTTCGGACAGTTAACACCGGGGAGCTGTTTTTT. Translation gives CSASDLRTVNTGELFF.

In its sample, this clonotype was seen a few times. V is TRBV5-4 and J is TRBJ2-1; 14 nucleotides agree with TRBD2. Looked up from germline, CDR1 is SGHNT and CDR2 is YYREEE (reference sequence). The CDR3 extends over 15 amino acids. Trimming removed 0 bases from V and 14 bases from J; junction bases left unmatched: 7. CDR3 nucleotides: TGTGCCAGCAGCTTGGGACTAGCGGGGGGGTCTCGGGAGTTCTTC. Translating gives CASSLGLAGGSREFF.

DNA of the CDR3: TGTGCCAGCATCGGGACAGGAGGTGGCTACACCTTC. Translated, it gives CASIGTGGGYTF. V is TRBV12-3 or TRBV12-4 and J is TRBJ1-2; 8 positions match TRBD1. V shed 7 bases, J shed 7 bases, and the junction held 5 bases outside the gene matches. The CDR3 is 12 amino acids.

The chain uses TRBV20-1 and TRBJ2-7; tentatively, D is TRBD1 (5 bases). V dropped 5 bases and J dropped 3 bases, with 11 bases sitting between them. This CDR3 has 12 residues. Germline-derived CDR1 and CDR2 are DFQATT and SNEGSKA (reference sequence). As DNA, the CDR3 is TGCAGTGCTTTAAAGGACAACTACGAGCAGTACTTC. This encodes CSALKDNYEQYF.

There are a few counts of this clonotype. This chain joins TRBV29-1 and TRBJ1-1; TRBD1 agrees at 7 bases. The germline V gene encodes CDR1 SQVTM and CDR2 ANQGSEA. V shed 8 bases and J 8 bases; nucleotides not matched to a gene: 11. This CDR3 spans 12 amino acids. CDR3 in amino acids: CSTRQGNREAFF. As DNA, the CDR3 is TGCAGCACCCGACAGGGTAATAGAGAAGCTTTCTTT.